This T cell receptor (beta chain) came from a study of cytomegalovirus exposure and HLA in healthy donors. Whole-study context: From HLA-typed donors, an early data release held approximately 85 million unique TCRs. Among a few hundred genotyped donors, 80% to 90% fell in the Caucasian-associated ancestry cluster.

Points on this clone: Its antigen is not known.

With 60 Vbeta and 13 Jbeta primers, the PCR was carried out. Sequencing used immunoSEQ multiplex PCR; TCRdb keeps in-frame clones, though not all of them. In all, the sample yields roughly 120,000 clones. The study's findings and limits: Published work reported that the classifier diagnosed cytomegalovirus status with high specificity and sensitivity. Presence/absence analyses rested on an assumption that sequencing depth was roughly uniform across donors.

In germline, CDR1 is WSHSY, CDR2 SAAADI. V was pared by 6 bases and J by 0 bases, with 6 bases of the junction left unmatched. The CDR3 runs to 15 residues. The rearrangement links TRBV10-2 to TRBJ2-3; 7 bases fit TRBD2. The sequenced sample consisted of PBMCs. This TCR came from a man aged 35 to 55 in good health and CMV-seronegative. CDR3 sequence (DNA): TGCGCCAGCAGGCGGCTAGCGGTGAGCACAGATACGCAGTATTTT. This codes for CASRRLAVSTDTQYF.